Following are 16 T cell receptor beta chains from one sample sequenced in a study of T cell responses to AZD1222 COVID-19 vaccine. Libraries were prepared by immunoSEQ multiplex PCR; TCRdb keeps only in-frame clonotypes and omits some of them. This repertoire shows under 75,000 clones, about 85% found once; its top ten account for approximately 20%. Material: peripheral blood, obtained on day 0 of AZD1222 vaccination. The receptors come from an adult in good health.

This chain connects TRBV2 to TRBJ1-1, with 7 bases that match TRBD1. CDR3 length: 16 amino acids. CDR1 is SNHLY, CDR2 FYNNEI, per germline. V lost 2 bases to trimming and J lost 0 bases; unmatched junction nucleotides: 6. The CDR3 spells CASSEKLTGMNTEAFF. CDR3 nucleotide sequence: TGTGCCAGCAGTGAAAAGCTGACAGGGATGAACACTGAAGCTTTCTTT.

This rearrangement joins TRBV6-6 to TRBJ1-1; D possibly corresponds to TRBD1 (5 bases). Germline CDR1 is MNHNY and CDR2 is SVGAGI (reference sequence). Between the trimmed V and J ends, which lost 8 bases and 1 base, there was a span of 14 bases. This CDR3 is built from 14 residues. CDR3 region: CASSKGRKNTEAFF. CDR3 coding DNA: TGTGCCAGCTCCAAGGGACGGAAGAACACTGAAGCTTTCTTT.

The chain recombines TRBV19 with TRBJ1-4, with TRBD1 identical over 7 bases. Germline lookup yields CDR1 LNHDA and CDR2 SQIVND (reference sequence). The ends lost 6 bases at V and 7 bases at J; junction bases unmatched: 8. The CDR3 totals 14 residues. The CDR3 nucleotides read TGTGCCAGTAGCCCTGGGACAGCTTTTGAAAAACTGTTTTTT. It yields the protein CASSPGTAFEKLFF.

The V call is TRBV5-4, the J call TRBJ2-2; D might be TRBD1 or TRBD2, each matching 5 bases. The CDR3 covers 14 residues. The ends were cut back, 7 bases at V and 4 bases at J, with 14 bases in the middle. The V gene's germline CDR1 is SGHNT and CDR2 YYREEE (reference sequence). The CDR3 reads CASADWGFTGELFF. The CDR3 coding sequence is TGTGCCAGCGCGGATTGGGGGTTCACCGGGGAGCTGTTTTTT.

This chain connects TRBV7-9 to TRBJ1-6; no clear D. Germline V gene lookup returns CDR1 SEHNR and CDR2 FQNEAQ (reference sequence). The V and J ends lost 0 bases and 13 bases respectively, with 10 bases between them. This CDR3 region has 13 residues. CDR3 bases: TGTGCCAGCAGCTTAGCGCTCACCCATCCCCTCCACTTT. Its protein product is CASSLALTHPLHF.

J is TRBJ2-2 and V is TRBV10-3; D not resolved. Deletions cut 6 bases from V and 2 bases from J, with 7 bases between. The germline V gene has CDR1 ENHRY and CDR2 SYGVKD. This CDR3 is 13 amino acids long. CDR3 coding DNA: TGTGCCATCAGCCCGGGCAACACCGGGGAGCTGTTTTTT. Amino acid sequence: CAISPGNTGELFF.

This chain's CDR3 is CASSLRIGPEYEQYF. CDR3 coding DNA: TGTGCCAGCAGCTTAAGGATAGGGCCAGAATACGAGCAGTACTTC. The V gene is TRBV7-2, the J gene TRBJ2-7, with D unclear. V was shortened by 2 bases and J by 4 bases, with 15 bases between the two germline ends. CDR3 size: 15 residues. Looked up from germline, CDR1 is SGHTA and CDR2 is FQGNSA.

The rearrangement uses TRBV5-8 and TRBJ2-5, with D perhaps matching TRBD2 (5 bases). Trimming removed 2 bases at V and 1 base at J, with 12 bases between. The germline CDR1 and CDR2 sequences are SGHTS and YDEGEE. CDR3 length equals 15 residues. The CDR3 DNA reads as TGTGCCAGCAGCTTTTCGGGAACTCCCCAAGAGACCCAGTACTTC. Its translation: CASSFSGTPQETQYF.

The chain joins TRBV6-6 to TRBJ2-7, with a possible D match to TRBD2 (5 bases). The CDR3 is 14 residues long. Trimming stripped 5 bases from V and 0 bases from J, with 11 bases between. Germline CDR1 is MNHNY and CDR2 is SVGAGI (reference sequence). CDR3 protein: CASSTGRSSYEQYF. CDR3 nucleotides: TGTGCCAGCAGTACGGGAAGGAGCTCCTACGAGCAGTACTTC.

The chain is built from TRBV5-6 and TRBJ1-2; a weak D match, TRBD1 (5 bases). V was cut by 1 base and J by 4 bases, with 8 bases left in between. Germline loops: CDR1 SGHDT, CDR2 YYEEEE. This CDR3 is 13 amino acids long. The DNA for the CDR3 is TGTGCCAGCAGCTTGCCAGGGTTCTATGGCTACACCTTC. This codes for CASSLPGFYGYTF.

The V call is TRBV15, the J call TRBJ1-6; D is possibly TRBD1 (6 bases). The germline gives CDR1 LNHNV, CDR2 YYDKDF (reference sequence). This CDR3 is built from 14 residues. V was pared by 1 base and J by 9 bases, with 10 bases between. The CDR3 sequence is CATSRGGAGSPLHF. The CDR3 region has the DNA TGTGCCACCAGCAGAGGGGGGGCGGGTTCACCCCTCCACTTT.

CDR3 nucleotides: TGTGCCAGCAGCTTCAAAACAGGGGCATTTGTCGAGCAGTACTTC. Its protein is CASSFKTGAFVEQYF. The chain links TRBV5-8 to TRBJ2-7, with 7 bases matching TRBD1. CDR1 and CDR2 from the germline V gene are SGHTS and YDEGEE. With V trimmed by 2 bases and J by 6 bases, 11 bases remained unmatched. The CDR3 is 15 amino acids.

This chain connects TRBV11-3 to TRBJ2-7, with D perhaps matching TRBD1 (5 bases). Germline V gene sequence: CDR1 SGHNT, CDR2 YENEEA. Trimming pared 1 base from V and 2 bases from J, leaving 9 bases between. The CDR3 runs 14 residues. The CDR3 spells CASSLVLTAYEQYF. In DNA form, the CDR3 reads TGTGCCAGCAGCTTAGTTTTGACAGCCTACGAGCAGTACTTC.

In its sample, this clone was seen once. The gene calls are TRBV3-1 (or the pseudogene TRBV3-2) and TRBJ2-3; 10 nucleotides align to TRBD2. The trim removed 5 bases at V and 6 bases at J, leaving 17 bases unmatched. CDR1 is LGHDT, CDR2 YNNKEL, per germline (reference sequence). This CDR3 region has 18 residues. The CDR3 here is CASSNPPTSGARGDTQYF. CDR3 nucleotides: TGTGCCAGCAGCAACCCACCAACTAGCGGGGCAAGAGGGGATACGCAGTATTTT.

The V and J genes are TRBV6-5 and TRBJ1-2; unclear D gene. From germline, CDR1 is MNHEY and CDR2 SVGAGI. The CDR3 is 13 residues long. V gave up 5 bases and J gave up 8 bases, with 15 bases separating them. The CDR3 bases are TGTGCCAGCAGTCGAGGATCTGGTCCCGGCTACACCTTC. The encoded protein is CASSRGSGPGYTF.

The V gene is TRBV3-1 (or the pseudogene TRBV3-2), the J gene TRBJ2-3, with D maybe TRBD2 (7 bases). V was clipped by 3 bases and J by 6 bases, with 13 bases between them. Germline V gene sequence: CDR1 LGHDT, CDR2 YNNKEL (reference sequence). The CDR3 is 14 residues long. DNA for the CDR3: TGTGCCAGCAGCCATTTAGGGGGGGACGATACGCAGTATTTT. Protein: CASSHLGGDDTQYF.